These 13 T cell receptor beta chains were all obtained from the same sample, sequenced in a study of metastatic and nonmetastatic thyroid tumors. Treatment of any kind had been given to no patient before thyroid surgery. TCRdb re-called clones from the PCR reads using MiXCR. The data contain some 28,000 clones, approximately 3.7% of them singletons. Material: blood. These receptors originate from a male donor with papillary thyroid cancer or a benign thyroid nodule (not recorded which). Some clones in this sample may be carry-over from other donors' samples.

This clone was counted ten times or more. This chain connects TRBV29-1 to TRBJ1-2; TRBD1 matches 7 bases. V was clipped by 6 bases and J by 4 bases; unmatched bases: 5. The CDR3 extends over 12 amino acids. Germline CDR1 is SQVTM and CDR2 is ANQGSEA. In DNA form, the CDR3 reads TGCAGCGTGGGGGACAGAGCCTATGGCTACACCTTC. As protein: CSVGDRAYGYTF.

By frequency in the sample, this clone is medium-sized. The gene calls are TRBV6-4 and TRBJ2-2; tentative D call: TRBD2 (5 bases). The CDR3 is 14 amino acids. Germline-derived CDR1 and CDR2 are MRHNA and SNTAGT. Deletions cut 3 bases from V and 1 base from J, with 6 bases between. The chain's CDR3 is CASSEEVNTGELFF. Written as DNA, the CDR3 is TGTGCCAGCAGTGAGGAGGTGAACACCGGGGAGCTGTTTTTT.

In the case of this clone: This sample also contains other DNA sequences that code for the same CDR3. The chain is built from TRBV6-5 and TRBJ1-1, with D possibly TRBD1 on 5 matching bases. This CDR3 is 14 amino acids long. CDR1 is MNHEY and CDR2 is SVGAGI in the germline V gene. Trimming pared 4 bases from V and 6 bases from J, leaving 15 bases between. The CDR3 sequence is CASSFGTGVAEAFF. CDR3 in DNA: TGTGCCAGCAGTTTCGGAACAGGTGTCGCTGAAGCTTTCTTT.

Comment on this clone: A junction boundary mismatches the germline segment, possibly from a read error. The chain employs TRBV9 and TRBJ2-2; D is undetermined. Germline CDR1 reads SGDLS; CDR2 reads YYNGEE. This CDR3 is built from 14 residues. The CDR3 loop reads CVSSVPSEPGELFF. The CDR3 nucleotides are TGTGTCAGCAGCGTTCCCTCTGAACCCGGGGAGCTGTTTTTT.

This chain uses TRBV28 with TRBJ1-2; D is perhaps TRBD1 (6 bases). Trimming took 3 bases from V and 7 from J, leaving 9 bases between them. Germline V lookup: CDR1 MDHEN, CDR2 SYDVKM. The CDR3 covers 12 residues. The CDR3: CASSFRGIGYTF. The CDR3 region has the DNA TGTGCCAGCAGTTTCAGGGGTATTGGCTACACCTTC.

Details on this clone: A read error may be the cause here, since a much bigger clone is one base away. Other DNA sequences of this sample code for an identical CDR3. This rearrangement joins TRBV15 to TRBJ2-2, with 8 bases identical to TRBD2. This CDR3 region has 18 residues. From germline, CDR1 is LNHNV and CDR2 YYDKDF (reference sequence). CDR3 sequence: CATCRDPGLATNTGELFF. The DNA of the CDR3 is TGTGCCACCTGCAGAGATCCCGGACTAGCAACGAACACCGGGGAACTGTTTTTT.

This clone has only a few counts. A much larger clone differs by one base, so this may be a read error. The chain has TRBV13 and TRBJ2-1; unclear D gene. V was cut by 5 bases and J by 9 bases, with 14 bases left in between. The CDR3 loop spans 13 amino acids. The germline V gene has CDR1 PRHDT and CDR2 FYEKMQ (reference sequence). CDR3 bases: TGTGCCAGCAGCCCCCTTAAGAAGAGTGAGCAGTTCTTC. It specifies CASSPLKKSEQFF.

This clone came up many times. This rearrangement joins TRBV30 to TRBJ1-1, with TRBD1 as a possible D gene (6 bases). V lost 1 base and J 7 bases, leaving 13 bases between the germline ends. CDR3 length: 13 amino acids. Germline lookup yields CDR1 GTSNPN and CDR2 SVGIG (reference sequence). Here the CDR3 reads CAWSEQGRGEAFF. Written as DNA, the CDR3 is TGTGCCTGGAGTGAACAGGGAAGAGGTGAAGCTTTCTTT.

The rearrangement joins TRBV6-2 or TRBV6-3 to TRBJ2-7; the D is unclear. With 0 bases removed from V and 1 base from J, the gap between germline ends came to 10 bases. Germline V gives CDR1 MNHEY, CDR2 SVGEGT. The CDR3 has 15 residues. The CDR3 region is CASSYSRDLSYEQYF. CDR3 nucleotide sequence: TGTGCCAGCAGTTACTCCCGAGACCTGTCCTACGAGCAGTACTTC.

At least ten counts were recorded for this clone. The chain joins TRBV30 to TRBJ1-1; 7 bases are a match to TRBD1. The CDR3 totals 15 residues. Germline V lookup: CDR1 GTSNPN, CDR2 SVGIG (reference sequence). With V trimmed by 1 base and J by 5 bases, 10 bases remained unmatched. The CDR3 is CAWSGTDRVSTEAFF. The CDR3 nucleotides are TGTGCCTGGAGTGGAACCGACAGGGTTAGTACTGAAGCTTTCTTT. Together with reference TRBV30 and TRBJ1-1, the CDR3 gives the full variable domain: SQTIHQWPATLVQPVGSPLSLECTVEGTSNPNLYWYRQAAGRGLQLLFYSVGIGQISSEVPQNLSASRPQDRQFILSSKKLLLSDSGFYLCAWSGTDRVSTEAFFGQGTRLTVV.

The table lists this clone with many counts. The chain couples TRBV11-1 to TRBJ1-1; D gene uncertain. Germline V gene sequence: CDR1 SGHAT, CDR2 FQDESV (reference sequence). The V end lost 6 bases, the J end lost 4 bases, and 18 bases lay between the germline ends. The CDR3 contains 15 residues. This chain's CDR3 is CASSQSPGMGTEAFF. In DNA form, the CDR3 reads TGTGCCAGCAGTCAAAGCCCCGGCATGGGCACTGAAGCTTTCTTT.

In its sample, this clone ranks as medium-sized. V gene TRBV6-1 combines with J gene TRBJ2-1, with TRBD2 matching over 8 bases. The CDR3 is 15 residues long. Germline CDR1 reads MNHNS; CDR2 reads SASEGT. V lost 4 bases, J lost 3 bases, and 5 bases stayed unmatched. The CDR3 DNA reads TGTGCCAGCAGTGCGATGAGCGGGGGCTACAATGAGCAGTTCTTC. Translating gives CASSAMSGGYNEQFF.

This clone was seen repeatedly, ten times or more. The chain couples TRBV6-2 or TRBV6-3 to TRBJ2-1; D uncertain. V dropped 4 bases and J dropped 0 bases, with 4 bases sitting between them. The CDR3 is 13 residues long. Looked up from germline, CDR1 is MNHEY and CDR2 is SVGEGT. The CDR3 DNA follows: TGTGCCAGCAGTTCTGACTCCTACAATGAGCAGTTCTTC. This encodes CASSSDSYNEQFF.